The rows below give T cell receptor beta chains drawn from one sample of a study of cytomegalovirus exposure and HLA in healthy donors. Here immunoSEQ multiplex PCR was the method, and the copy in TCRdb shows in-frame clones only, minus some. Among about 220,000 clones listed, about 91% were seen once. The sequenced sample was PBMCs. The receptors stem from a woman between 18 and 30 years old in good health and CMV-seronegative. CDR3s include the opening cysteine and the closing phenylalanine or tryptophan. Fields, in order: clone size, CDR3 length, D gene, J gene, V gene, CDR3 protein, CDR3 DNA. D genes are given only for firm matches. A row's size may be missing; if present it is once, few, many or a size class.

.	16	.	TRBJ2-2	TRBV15	CATSRAKGQNTGELFF	TGTGCCACCAGCAGAGCTAAGGGACAGAACACCGGGGAGCTGTTTTTT
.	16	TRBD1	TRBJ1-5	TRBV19	CASSTGTAGSNQPQHF	TGTGCCAGTAGTACCGGGACAGCCGGAAGCAATCAGCCCCAGCATTTT
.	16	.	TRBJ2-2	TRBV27	CASSFRGRVRTGELFF	TGTGCCAGCAGTTTCCGCGGCAGGGTTAGGACCGGGGAGCTGTTTTTT
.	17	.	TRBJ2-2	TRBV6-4	CASSVTGEVSDTGELFF	TGTGCCAGCAGTGTTACAGGGGAGGTTAGCGACACCGGGGAGCTGTTTTTT
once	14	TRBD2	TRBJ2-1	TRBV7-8	CASSLVGGDNEQFF	TGTGCCAGCAGCTTAGTGGGGGGGGACAATGAGCAGTTCTTC
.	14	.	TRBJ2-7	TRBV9	CASSVVQGPCEQYF	TGTGCCAGCAGCGTAGTTCAGGGCCCGTGCGAGCAGTACTTC
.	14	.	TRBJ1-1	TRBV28	CASSLLGRYTEAFF	TGTGCCAGCAGTTTACTGGGCAGGTACACTGAAGCTTTCTTT
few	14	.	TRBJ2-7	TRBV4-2	CASSQRQESYEQYF	TGTGCCAGCAGCCAAAGACAGGAGTCCTACGAGCAGTACTTC
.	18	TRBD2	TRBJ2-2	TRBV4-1	CASSQVGLAGGGTGELFF	TGCGCCAGCAGCCAAGTGGGACTAGCGGGAGGCGGCACCGGGGAGCTGTTTTTT
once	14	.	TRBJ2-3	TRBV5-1	CASSAGQGTDTQYF	TGCGCCAGCAGCGCTGGACAAGGCACAGATACGCAGTATTTT
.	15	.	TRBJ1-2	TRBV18	CASSPGDWQAYGYTF	TGTGCCAGCTCACCAGGGGACTGGCAAGCTTATGGCTACACCTTC
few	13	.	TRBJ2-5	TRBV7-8	CASSFFSEETQYF	TGTGCCAGCAGCTTTTTCTCGGAGGAGACCCAGTACTTC
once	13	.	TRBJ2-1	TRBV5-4	CASSLGPEDEQFF	TGTGCCAGCAGCTTGGGACCCGAGGATGAGCAGTTCTTC
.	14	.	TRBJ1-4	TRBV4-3	CASSQGHRDEKLFF	TGCGCCAGCAGCCAAGGCCACAGGGATGAAAAACTGTTTTTT
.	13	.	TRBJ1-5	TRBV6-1	CASSEGGATPQHF	TGTGCCAGCAGTGAAGGGGGCGCGACGCCCCAGCATTTT
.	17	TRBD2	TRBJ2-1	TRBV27	CASSTTRLAGSYNEQFF	TGTGCCAGCAGTACAACTCGACTAGCGGGATCCTACAATGAGCAGTTCTTC
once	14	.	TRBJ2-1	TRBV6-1	CASFWAGRNNEQFF	TGTGCCAGCTTTTGGGCAGGGAGGAACAATGAGCAGTTCTTC
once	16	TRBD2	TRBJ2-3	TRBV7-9	CASSATSGRPTDTQYF	TGTGCCAGCAGCGCGACTAGCGGGAGGCCCACAGATACGCAGTATTTT
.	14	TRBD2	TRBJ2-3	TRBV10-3	CAITPTSGTDTQYF	TGTGCCATCACCCCGACTAGCGGCACAGATACGCAGTATTTT
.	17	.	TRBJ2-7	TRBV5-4	CASSQESLGGAPYEQYF	TGTGCCAGCAGCCAAGAGTCTTTAGGAGGGGCTCCCTACGAGCAGTACTTC
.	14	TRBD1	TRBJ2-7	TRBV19	CASSPGQRPYEQYF	TGTGCCAGTAGTCCGGGACAGAGACCTTACGAGCAGTACTTC
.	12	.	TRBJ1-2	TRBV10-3	CAISDSYYGYTF	TGTGCCATCAGTGACAGTTACTATGGCTACACCTTC
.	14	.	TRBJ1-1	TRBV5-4	CASSTQAQNTEAFF	TGTGCCAGCAGCACCCAAGCGCAGAACACTGAAGCTTTCTTT
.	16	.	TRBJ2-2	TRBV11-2	CASSFITELGTGELFF	TGTGCCAGCAGCTTTATCACGGAGTTAGGTACCGGGGAGCTGTTTTTT
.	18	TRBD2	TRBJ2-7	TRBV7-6	CASSPRSPILAGSYEQYF	TGTGCCAGCAGCCCCAGATCACCGATTTTAGCGGGAAGCTACGAGCAGTACTTC
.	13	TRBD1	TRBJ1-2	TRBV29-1	CSVRQDRGYGYTF	TGCAGCGTTCGGCAGGACAGGGGTTATGGCTACACCTTC
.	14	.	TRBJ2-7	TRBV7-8	CATHQPGYPTRQYF	TGTGCCACCCATCAGCCAGGTTACCCTACGAGGCAGTACTTC
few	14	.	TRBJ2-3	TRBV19	CASSIGDPGDTQYF	TGTGCCAGTAGTATAGGCGATCCCGGGGATACGCAGTATTTT
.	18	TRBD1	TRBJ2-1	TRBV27	CASSSTKVPGQNYNEQFF	TGTGCCAGCAGTTCAACCAAGGTGCCGGGACAGAACTACAATGAGCAGTTCTTC
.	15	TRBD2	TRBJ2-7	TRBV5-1	CASSPGLAGGHEQYF	TGCGCCAGCAGCCCTGGACTAGCGGGAGGTCACGAGCAGTACTTC
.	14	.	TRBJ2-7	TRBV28	CASRTVARGYEQYF	TGTGCCAGCAGAACCGTAGCGAGAGGCTACGAGCAGTACTTC
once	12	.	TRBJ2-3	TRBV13	CASSLSRDTQYF	TGTGCCAGCAGCTTATCCAGAGATACGCAGTATTTT
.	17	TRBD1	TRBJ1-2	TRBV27	CASRPEPGGMIDYGYTF	TGTGCCAGCAGACCTGAACCAGGGGGCATGATTGACTATGGCTACACCTTC
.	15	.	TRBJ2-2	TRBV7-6	CASSLSMDSTGELFF	TGTGCCAGCAGCTTAAGTATGGACAGCACCGGGGAGCTGTTTTTT
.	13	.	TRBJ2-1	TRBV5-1	CASSSSGYNEQFF	TGCGCCAGCAGCTCAAGCGGCTACAATGAGCAGTTCTTC
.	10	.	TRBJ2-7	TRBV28	CARTVYEQYF	TGTGCCAGAACGGTATACGAGCAGTACTTC
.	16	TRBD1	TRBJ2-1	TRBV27	CASSLRTGDLYNEQFF	TGTGCCAGCAGTTTACGGACAGGGGATCTGTACAATGAGCAGTTCTTC
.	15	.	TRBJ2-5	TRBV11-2	CASSTDGSGQETQYF	TGTGCCAGCAGTACAGATGGCAGCGGACAAGAGACCCAGTACTTC
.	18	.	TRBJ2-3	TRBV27	CASSTYYSRDGDMDTQYF	TGTGCCAGCAGCACATACTACTCGCGGGACGGAGATATGGATACGCAGTATTTT
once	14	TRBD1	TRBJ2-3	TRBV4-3	CASSHGQGGDTQYF	TGCGCCAGCAGCCACGGACAGGGGGGTGATACGCAGTATTTT
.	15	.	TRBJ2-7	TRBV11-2	CASSLGLQGPYEQYF	TGTGCCAGCAGCTTAGGCCTGCAGGGGCCCTACGAGCAGTACTTC
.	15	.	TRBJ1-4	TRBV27	CASSFFGGAREKLFF	TGTGCCAGCAGTTTTTTCGGGGGGGCGCGTGAAAAACTGTTTTTT
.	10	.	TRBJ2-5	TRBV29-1	CSVGGQTQYF	TGCAGCGTAGGGGGACAGACCCAGTACTTC
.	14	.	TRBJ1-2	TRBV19	CASSPDSPVYGYTF	TGTGCCAGTAGCCCCGACAGTCCCGTCTATGGCTACACCTTC